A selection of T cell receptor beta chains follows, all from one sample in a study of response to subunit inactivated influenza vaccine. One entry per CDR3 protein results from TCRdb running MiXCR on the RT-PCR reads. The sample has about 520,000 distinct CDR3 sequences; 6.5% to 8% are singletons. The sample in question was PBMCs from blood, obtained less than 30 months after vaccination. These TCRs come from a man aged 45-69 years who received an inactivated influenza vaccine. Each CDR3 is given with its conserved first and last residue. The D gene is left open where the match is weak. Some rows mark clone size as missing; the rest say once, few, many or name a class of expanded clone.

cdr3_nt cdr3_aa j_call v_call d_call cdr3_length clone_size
TGTGCCAGCAGCCACGGACAGGGGGGAGGATACGAGCAGTACTTC CASSHGQGGGYEQYF TRBJ2-7 TRBV3-1 TRBD1 15 few
TGCAGTGCTAGAGATCCGCAGGGGGCGGCGGGCGAGCAGTACTTC CSARDPQGAAGEQYF TRBJ2-7 TRBV20-1 TRBD1 15 many
TGCAGCGCCCGACTAGCGGGGGCCGGGGAGCTGTTTTTT CSARLAGAGELFF TRBJ2-2 TRBV29-1 TRBD2 13 many
TGCAGTGCTAGTAGACTAGCGGGGGGGCCTACGGATACGCAGTATTTT CSASRLAGGPTDTQYF TRBJ2-3 TRBV20-1 TRBD2 16 few
TGCAGTGCTAGAGATCGGGTAAGGCCTTACAATGAGCAGTTCTTC CSARDRVRPYNEQFF TRBJ2-1 TRBV20-1 - 15 few
TGTGCCAGCTCAGCCCAAGTACCTGAAGCTTTCTTT CASSAQVPEAFF TRBJ1-1 TRBV18 - 12 -
TGCAGCGTTGATCTCGCGGGAGAAGATGAGCAGTACTTC CSVDLAGEDEQYF TRBJ2-7 TRBV29-1 TRBD2 13 -
TGCAGCGTTCGGGGAAAAGACGGGGCTAGCACAGATACGCAGTATTTT CSVRGKDGASTDTQYF TRBJ2-3 TRBV29-1 - 16 few
TGCGCCAGCAGCTTGAACGGACATGACTACGAGCAGTACTTC CASSLNGHDYEQYF TRBJ2-7 TRBV5-1 - 14 -
TGCGCCAGCAGCCCGGGACTAGCGGGAGACCTCGCATCCTACGAGCAGTACTTC CASSPGLAGDLASYEQYF TRBJ2-7 TRBV4-3 TRBD2 18 many
TGTGCCAGCAAGCCGGACTCTACCTACGAGCAGTACTTC CASKPDSTYEQYF TRBJ2-7 TRBV6-2/TRBV6-3 - 13 many
TGTGCCAGCAGTCCCGCCCGCAGGATAGCCGGGGAGCTGTTTTTT CASSPARRIAGELFF TRBJ2-2 TRBV12-3/TRBV12-4 - 15 few
TGTGCCAGCAGTTTGGGACTAGCCCTCAATGAGCAGTTCTTC CASSLGLALNEQFF TRBJ2-1 TRBV6-2/TRBV6-3 TRBD2 14 -
TGTGCCAGCAGTGAATTCCCCTTTGCAGGGGATGGAAACACCATATATTTT CASSEFPFAGDGNTIYF TRBJ1-3 TRBV25-1 - 17 few
TGCGCCAGCAGCCAAGTACGCTCCGCGGCGGGAGTCTTT CASSQVRSAAGVF TRBJ1-1 TRBV4-1 - 13 -
TGTGCCAGCAGCTTAGACAGGGGGCATGATACGCAGTATTTT CASSLDRGHDTQYF TRBJ2-3 TRBV7-9 TRBD1 14 few
TGCGCCAGCAGCTCGATGGGGACAGACCAAGAGACCCAGTACTTC CASSSMGTDQETQYF TRBJ2-5 TRBV5-1 TRBD1 15 few
TGTGCCAGCAGTTCGCGGACTAGCGGGGGTTGGCGGACCCAGTACTTC CASSSRTSGGWRTQYF TRBJ2-5 TRBV12-3/TRBV12-4 TRBD2 16 few
TGTGCCAGCAGCGCAAGAGGCGGGTACACAGATACGCAGTATTTT CASSARGGYTDTQYF TRBJ2-3 TRBV7-2 - 15 few
TGTGCCAGCTCACGAGAAAGCGGGACCAGCTACAATGAGCAGTTCTTC CASSRESGTSYNEQFF TRBJ2-1 TRBV18 TRBD2 16 few
TGTGCCATCAGCCCAGGGAACACTGAAGCTTTCTTT CAISPGNTEAFF TRBJ1-1 TRBV10-3 - 12 many
TGTGCCAGCAGTCTAACTAGCAACCCAGATACGCAGTATTTT CASSLTSNPDTQYF TRBJ2-3 TRBV27 - 14 few
TGTGCCAGCGCCGAGTTGCTTCAACCGGGGGGCTACGAGCAGTACTTC CASAELLQPGGYEQYF TRBJ2-7 TRBV11-2 TRBD2 16 -
TGCAGTGCTAGAGTGCCTAGCGGGATGGGTTTGACCAAAAACATTCAGTACTTC CSARVPSGMGLTKNIQYF TRBJ2-4 TRBV20-1 TRBD2 18 few
TGTGCCAGCAGCTTAGGTAGCGGGATGGAAAACAATGAGCAGTTCTTC CASSLGSGMENNEQFF TRBJ2-1 TRBV7-9 TRBD2 16 many
TGTGCCAGCAGCTTAGAGCCGAGGACCCAGTACTTC CASSLEPRTQYF TRBJ2-5 TRBV11-2 - 12 few
TGTGCCAGCAGTTCCCCTCTAGCGGGAGTGTCCTACAATGAGCAGTTCTTC CASSSPLAGVSYNEQFF TRBJ2-1 TRBV12-3/TRBV12-4 TRBD2 17 many
TGTGCCAGCAGCCAAGTTGTGGGGCGGAGTAATGAAAAACTGTTTTTT CASSQVVGRSNEKLFF TRBJ1-4 TRBV4-2 - 16 many
TGCAGCGTTGAAGACCGGGGACAGGGGGCGGGTGAGCAGTACTTC CSVEDRGQGAGEQYF TRBJ2-7 TRBV29-1 TRBD1 15 many
TGCAGTGCTAGAGATTATAGGACTAGCGGGAGGGCAGATACGCAGTATTTT CSARDYRTSGRADTQYF TRBJ2-3 TRBV20-1 TRBD2 17 few
TGCAGTGCCACCATAAGCGGGGGGCTTAGCACAGATACGCAGTATTTT CSATISGGLSTDTQYF TRBJ2-3 TRBV20-1 TRBD2 16 -
TGTGCCAGCAGCCAGGACAGCGCAGTGAATGAAAAACTGTTTTTT CASSQDSAVNEKLFF TRBJ1-4 TRBV12-3/TRBV12-4 - 15 few
TGTGCCAGCAGCTTGATAAGCGGGAGTAGGGGAGAGACCCAGTACTTC CASSLISGSRGETQYF TRBJ2-5 TRBV7-3 TRBD2 16 -
TGTGCCAGCAGCCGGAGGACAGGGGGTTTTTCCAGTGCGGGAGAGACCCAGTACTTC CASSRRTGGFSSAGETQYF TRBJ2-5 TRBV6-1 TRBD1 19 many
TGCAGTGCTGGTAGCGATTTAGGTTACGAGCAGTACTTC CSAGSDLGYEQYF TRBJ2-7 TRBV20-1 - 13 -
TGCAGTGCTAGAGGGGACAGGATGAACACTGAAGCTTTCTTT CSARGDRMNTEAFF TRBJ1-1 TRBV20-1 TRBD1 14 many
TGTGCCACGTCACTAGCGGGAGTATCCTACGAGCAGTACTTC CATSLAGVSYEQYF TRBJ2-7 TRBV6-1 TRBD2 14 -
TGCAGCGTTATGAGAAGTTTGAACACTGAAGCTTTCTTT CSVMRSLNTEAFF TRBJ1-1 TRBV29-1 - 13 -
TGTGCCAGCAGTTGGACTATTTATGAGCAGTTCTTC CASSWTIYEQFF TRBJ2-1 TRBV28 - 12 many
TGTGCCAGCAGTTGGGACAGGGCAGGTGGCTACACCTTC CASSWDRAGGYTF TRBJ1-2 TRBV5-5 TRBD1 13 -
TGTGCCACAGAACACGAGCAGTACTTC CATEHEQYF TRBJ2-7 TRBV9 - 9 few
TGTGCCATCAGCGACACTAGCGGGGGGTGGACAGATACGCAGTATTTT CAISDTSGGWTDTQYF TRBJ2-3 TRBV10-3 TRBD2 16 few
TGTGCCAGCTCACCACCGCTAGCGGGGGATTACAATGAGCAGTTCTTC CASSPPLAGDYNEQFF TRBJ2-1 TRBV18 TRBD2 16 -
TGTGCCAGCAACGACAGGGGCGGAAGGACAGATACGCAGTATTTT CASNDRGGRTDTQYF TRBJ2-3 TRBV9 TRBD1 15 -
TGCGCCAGCAGCACAGGGACTAGCGGGTTTTACGAGCAGTACTTC CASSTGTSGFYEQYF TRBJ2-7 TRBV5-1 TRBD2 15 -
TGTGCCAGCAGCCAGCCGGGACTAGCGGGAGTTGTTGAGCAGTTCTTC CASSQPGLAGVVEQFF TRBJ2-1 TRBV3-1 TRBD2 16 -
TGTGCCAGCAGTCTAGGTGGAGGGGCGAAGACCCAGTACTTC CASSLGGGAKTQYF TRBJ2-5 TRBV12-3/TRBV12-4 - 14 -
TGTGCCAGCAGTTACCAGAGTTCGGGAGGGGGGGCAGATACGCAGTATTTT CASSYQSSGGGADTQYF TRBJ2-3 TRBV6-5 TRBD2 17 few
TGCGCCAGCACCTGGAATGGACTAGCGGGGGACAATGAGCAGTTCTTC CASTWNGLAGDNEQFF TRBJ2-1 TRBV5-1 TRBD2 16 many
TGCGCCAGCAGCCAAGAGAGGGGGGAGAGTGAAAAACTGTTTTTT CASSQERGESEKLFF TRBJ1-4 TRBV4-3 - 15 few
TGCAGTGCTAGTGACAGGTCGAACACTGAAGCTTTCTTT CSASDRSNTEAFF TRBJ1-1 TRBV20-1 - 13 few
TGTGCCAGCAGCTACAGGGGGACAGGGAATTTCAATGAGCAGTTCTTC CASSYRGTGNFNEQFF TRBJ2-1 TRBV5-6 TRBD1 16 -
TGTGCCATCAGTGAGGTGACAGGGGGATACACTGAAGCTTTCTTT CAISEVTGGYTEAFF TRBJ1-1 TRBV10-3 TRBD1 15 -
TGTGCCAGCAGCTTATCAGTCGGCCCGAAGTTAGCTGAAGCTTTCTTT CASSLSVGPKLAEAFF TRBJ1-1 TRBV7-9 - 16 few
TGCAGCGTTGAACGACTCTTCAATGAGCAGTTCTTC CSVERLFNEQFF TRBJ2-1 TRBV29-1 - 12 many
TGTGCCAGCAGCGTAGGGGGGCCAGCCCGTGAAGCTTTCTTT CASSVGGPAREAFF TRBJ1-1 TRBV5-5 - 14 -
TGTGCCTGGACCCGGGACAGGGCCTATGGCTACACCTTC CAWTRDRAYGYTF TRBJ1-2 TRBV30 TRBD1 13 -
TGCGCCAGCAGCCAAGATGGTGGACACCCCGCTTACACCTTC CASSQDGGHPAYTF TRBJ1-2 TRBV4-3 - 14 -
TGTGCCAGCTCACCACCGAGTTACAGGGCTGGAAACACCATATATTTT CASSPPSYRAGNTIYF TRBJ1-3 TRBV18 - 16 -